This entry describes one T cell receptor (beta chain). The data derive from a study of PD-1 and CTLA-4 blockade in melanoma. Assay: immunoSEQ multiplex PCR; the TCRdb copy retains only in-frame clones and omits some. The data show tens of thousands of clones, about 87% seen once. V lost 1 base and J lost 1, with 5 bases in between. CDR3 length: 14 residues. The germline V gene encodes CDR1 LNHNV and CDR2 YYDKDF (reference sequence). This receptor was taken from a human donor with melanoma. V is TRBV15 and J is TRBJ1-5; D is undetermined. Sequences were derived from CD8+ T cells from peripheral blood, sampled from a patient given anti-PD-1 treatment. The chain's CDR3 is CATSRGVSNQPQHF. The CDR3 nucleotides read TGTGCCACCAGCAGAGGGGTAAGCAATCAGCCCCAGCATTTT.